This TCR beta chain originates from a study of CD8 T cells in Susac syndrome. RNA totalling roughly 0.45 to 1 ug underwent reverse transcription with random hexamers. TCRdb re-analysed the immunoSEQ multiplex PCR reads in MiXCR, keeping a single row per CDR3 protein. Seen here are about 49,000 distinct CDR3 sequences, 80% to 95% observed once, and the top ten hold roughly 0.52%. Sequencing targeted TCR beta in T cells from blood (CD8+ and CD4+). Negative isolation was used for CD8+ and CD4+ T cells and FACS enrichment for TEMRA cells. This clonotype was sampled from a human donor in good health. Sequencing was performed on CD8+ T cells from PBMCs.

The chain's CDR3 is CSARAGSWDTGELFF. The CDR3 nucleotides read TGCAGTGCTAGAGCGGGGTCGTGGGACACCGGGGAGCTGTTTTTT. The rearrangement links TRBV20-1 to TRBJ2-2; possibly TRBD2 for D (5 bases). The germline CDR1 and CDR2 sequences are DFQATT and SNEGSKA (reference sequence). CDR3 size: 15 residues. The V end was cut by 1 base, the J end by 3 bases, with 12 bases between.